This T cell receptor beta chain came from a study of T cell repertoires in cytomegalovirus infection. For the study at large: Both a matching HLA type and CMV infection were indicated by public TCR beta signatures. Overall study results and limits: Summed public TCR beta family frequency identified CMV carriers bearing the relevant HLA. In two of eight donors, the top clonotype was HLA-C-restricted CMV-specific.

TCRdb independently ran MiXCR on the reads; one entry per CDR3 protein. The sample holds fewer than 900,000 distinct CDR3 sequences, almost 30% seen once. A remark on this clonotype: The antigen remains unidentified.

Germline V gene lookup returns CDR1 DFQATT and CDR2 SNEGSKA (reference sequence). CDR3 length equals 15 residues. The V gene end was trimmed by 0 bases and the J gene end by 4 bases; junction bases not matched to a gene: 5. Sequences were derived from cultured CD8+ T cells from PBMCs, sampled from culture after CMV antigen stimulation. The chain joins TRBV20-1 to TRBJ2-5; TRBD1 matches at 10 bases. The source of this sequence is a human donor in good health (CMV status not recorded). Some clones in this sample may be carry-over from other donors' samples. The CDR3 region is CSAREGQGRGETQYF. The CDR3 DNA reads TGCAGTGCTAGAGAGGGACAGGGGAGAGGAGAGACCCAGTACTTC.